This T cell receptor beta chain comes out of a study of identical twins. General study points: Zero-insertion analyses could be partly confounded by invariant MAIT and iNKT cells. Some out-of-frame alpha sequences were shared by twins, and these showed excess low generation probability. Modelling approaches yielded underestimates of out-of-frame TCR alpha sharing between monozygotic twins.

In its sample, this clonotype was seen many times. Its specificity is unknown. Each CDR3 protein is one row after TCRdb ran MiXCR on the 5' RACE reads. The sample lists some 710,000 distinct CDR3 sequences; approximately 6% were seen once. The CDR3 runs 14 residues. Germline CDR1 and CDR2: ENHRY and SYGVKD. Trimming shortened V by 8 bases and J by 3 bases, and 13 bases separated the two germline ends. The source of this sequence is a man aged 18 to 29 in good health. V is TRBV10-3 and J is TRBJ2-2; maybe TRBD1 (5 bases). Sequencing was carried out using naive T cells sorted from blood. This CDR3 is CAIGADLDTGELFF. The CDR3 DNA sequence: TGTGCCATCGGGGCCGACCTAGACACCGGGGAGCTGTTTTTT.